This note documents a single T cell receptor (beta chain) sequence. The antigen is undetermined. The sample is drawn from a study of cytomegalovirus exposure and HLA in healthy donors. The study, taken as a whole, reports: Cytomegalovirus association was listed for 164 TCR beta chains.

PCR involved 60 Vbeta and 13 Jbeta primers. Profiled with immunoSEQ multiplex PCR; TCRdb holds only in-frame clones, not every one. The repertoire consists of 310,000 or so clones, with 70% to 90% occurring once and the leading ten covering about 2%. Trimming left V 1 base short and J 5 bases short, with 9 bases between. The CDR3 is 13 residues long. The germline CDR1 and CDR2 sequences are SSHAT and FNYEAQ (reference sequence). The rearrangement links TRBV7-7 to TRBJ2-7; tentatively, D is TRBD2 (5 bases). The source of this sequence is a woman between 18 and 29 years old in good health and CMV-seronegative. Sequenced input: PBMCs. Here the CDR3 reads CASSLDFGDEQYF. The CDR3, as DNA: TGTGCCAGCAGCTTAGACTTCGGGGACGAGCAGTACTTC.